This T cell receptor (beta chain) was profiled in a study of cytomegalovirus exposure and HLA in healthy donors. The overall study: Most genotyped donors, around four fifths of roughly 400, had Caucasian-associated genetic ancestry.

General study points: There were some V segments, including TRBV6-2 and TRBV6-3, excluded as indistinguishable. The classifier, whose performance was assessed in both the original and validation cohorts, reportedly diagnosed cytomegalovirus status with high specificity and sensitivity. Across donors, presence/absence analyses took sequencing depth to be roughly uniform.

Concerning this clone: No antigen is known for it.

It was with 60 Vbeta and 13 Jbeta primers that the PCR ran. The assay was immunoSEQ multiplex PCR, and TCRdb's table has in-frame clones only and misses some. The sample yields about 150,000 clones, over 70% seen once. CDR3 size: 15 residues. The germline V gene encodes CDR1 LGHNA and CDR2 YNFKEQ. V shed 0 bases and J shed 6 bases, with 13 bases lying between them. The source of this sequence is a woman in her twenties or thirties in good health and CMV-seropositive. V and J are TRBV4-2 and TRBJ2-3, with a weak D call TRBD2 (5 bases). Sequenced sample: PBMCs. The CDR3 DNA reads as TGTGCCAGCAGCCAAGATCCTAGCAGGACGGATACGCAGTATTTT. Protein sequence: CASSQDPSRTDTQYF.